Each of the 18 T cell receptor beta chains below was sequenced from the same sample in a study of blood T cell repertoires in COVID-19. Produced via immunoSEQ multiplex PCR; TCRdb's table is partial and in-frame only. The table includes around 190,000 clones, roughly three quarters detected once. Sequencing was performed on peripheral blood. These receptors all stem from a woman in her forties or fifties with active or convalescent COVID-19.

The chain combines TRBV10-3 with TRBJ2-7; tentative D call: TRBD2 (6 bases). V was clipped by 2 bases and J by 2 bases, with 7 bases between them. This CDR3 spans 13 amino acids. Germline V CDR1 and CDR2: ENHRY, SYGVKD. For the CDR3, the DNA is TGTGCCATCAGTGAGGCTAGCGCCTACGAGCAGTACTTC. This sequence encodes CAISEASAYEQYF.

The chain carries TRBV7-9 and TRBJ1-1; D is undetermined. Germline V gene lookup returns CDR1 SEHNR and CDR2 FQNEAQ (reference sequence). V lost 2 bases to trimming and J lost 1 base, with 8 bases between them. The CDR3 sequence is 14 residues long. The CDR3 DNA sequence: TGTGCCAGCAGCTTATCAGGTGGGAACACTGAAGCTTTCTTT. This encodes CASSLSGGNTEAFF.

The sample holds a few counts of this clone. The CDR3 DNA follows: TGTGCCACCGCGGGGTGGGATCACCTAACTAATCAGCCCCAGCATTTT. This encodes CATAGWDHLTNQPQHF. The chain is built from TRBV10-3 and TRBJ1-5, with D unresolved. The CDR3 length is 16 residues. V was cut by 10 bases and J by 4 bases, with 23 bases left in between. Germline assignment: CDR1 ENHRY and CDR2 SYGVKD.

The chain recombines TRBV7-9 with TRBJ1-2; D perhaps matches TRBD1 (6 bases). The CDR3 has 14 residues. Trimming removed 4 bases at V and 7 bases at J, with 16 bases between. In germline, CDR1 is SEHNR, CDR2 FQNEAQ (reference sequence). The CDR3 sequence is CASSSGGGVRGYTF. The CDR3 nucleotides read TGTGCCAGCAGCTCGGGGGGCGGAGTGCGTGGCTACACCTTC.

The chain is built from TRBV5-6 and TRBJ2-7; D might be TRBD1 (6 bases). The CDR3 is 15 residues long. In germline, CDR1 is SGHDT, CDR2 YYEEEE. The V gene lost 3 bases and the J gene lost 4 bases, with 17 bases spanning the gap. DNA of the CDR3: TGTGCCAGCAGCTCGGACATGAGAGGGGGATACGAGCAGTACTTC. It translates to CASSSDMRGGYEQYF.

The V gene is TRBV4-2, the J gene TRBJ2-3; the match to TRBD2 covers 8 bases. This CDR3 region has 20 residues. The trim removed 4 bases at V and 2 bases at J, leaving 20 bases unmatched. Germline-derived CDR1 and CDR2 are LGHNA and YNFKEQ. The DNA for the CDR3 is TGTGCCAGCAGCCTCGACCCGATGGGGGCGACTAGCGCCCTCACAGATACGCAGTATTTT. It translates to CASSLDPMGATSALTDTQYF.

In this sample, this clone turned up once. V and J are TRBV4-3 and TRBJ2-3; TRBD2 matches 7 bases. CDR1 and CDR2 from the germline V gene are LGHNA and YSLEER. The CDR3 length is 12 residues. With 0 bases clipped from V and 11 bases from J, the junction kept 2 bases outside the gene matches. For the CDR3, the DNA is TGCGCCAGCAGCCAAGAGGGAGGGAGGCAGTATTTT. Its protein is CASSQEGGRQYF.

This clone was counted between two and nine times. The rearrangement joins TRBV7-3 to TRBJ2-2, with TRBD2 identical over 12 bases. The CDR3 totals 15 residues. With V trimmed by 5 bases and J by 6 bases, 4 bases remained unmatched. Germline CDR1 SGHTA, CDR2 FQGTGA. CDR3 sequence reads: CASSPSGRASGELFF. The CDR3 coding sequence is TGTGCCAGCAGCCCTAGCGGGAGGGCCTCCGGGGAGCTGTTTTTT.

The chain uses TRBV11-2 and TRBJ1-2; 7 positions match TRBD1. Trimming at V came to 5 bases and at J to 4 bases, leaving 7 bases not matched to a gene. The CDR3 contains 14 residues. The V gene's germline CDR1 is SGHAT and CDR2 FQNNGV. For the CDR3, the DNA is TGTGCCAGCAGCCCCCGGGGGACAGCCTATGGCTACACCTTC. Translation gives CASSPRGTAYGYTF.

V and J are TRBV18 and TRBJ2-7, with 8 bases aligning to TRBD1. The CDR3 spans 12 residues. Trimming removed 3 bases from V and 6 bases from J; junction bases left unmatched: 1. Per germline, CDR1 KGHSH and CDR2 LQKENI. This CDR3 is CASSPDRAEQYF. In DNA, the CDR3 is TGTGCCAGCTCACCGGACAGGGCCGAGCAGTACTTC.

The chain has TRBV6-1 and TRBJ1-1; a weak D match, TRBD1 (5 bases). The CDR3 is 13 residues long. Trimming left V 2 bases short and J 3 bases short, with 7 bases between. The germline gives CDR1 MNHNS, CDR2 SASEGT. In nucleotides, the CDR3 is TGTGCCAGCAGTGAACGGGGGGACACTGAAGCTTTCTTT. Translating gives CASSERGDTEAFF.

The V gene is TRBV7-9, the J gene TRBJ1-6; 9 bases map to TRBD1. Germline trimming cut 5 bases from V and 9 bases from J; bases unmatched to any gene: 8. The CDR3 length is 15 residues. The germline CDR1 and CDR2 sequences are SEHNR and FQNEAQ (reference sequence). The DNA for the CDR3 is TGTGCCAGCAGCATAGAGGGACAGGGACGTTCACCCCTCCACTTT. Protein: CASSIEGQGRSPLHF.

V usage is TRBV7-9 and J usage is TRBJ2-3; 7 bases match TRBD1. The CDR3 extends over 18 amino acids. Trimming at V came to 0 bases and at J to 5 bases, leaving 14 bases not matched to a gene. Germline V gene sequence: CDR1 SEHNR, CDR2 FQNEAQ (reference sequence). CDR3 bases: TGTGCCAGCAGCTTAGCGATTCTGGGACAGAGTCTGCAAGATACGCAGTATTTT. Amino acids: CASSLAILGQSLQDTQYF.

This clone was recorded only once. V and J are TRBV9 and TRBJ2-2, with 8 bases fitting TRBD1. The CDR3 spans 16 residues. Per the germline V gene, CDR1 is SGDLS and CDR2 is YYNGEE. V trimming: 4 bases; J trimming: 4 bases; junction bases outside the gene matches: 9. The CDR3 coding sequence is TGTGCCAGCAGCCCCCTCTGGACAGGGCTCACCGGGGAGCTGTTTTTT. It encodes CASSPLWTGLTGELFF.

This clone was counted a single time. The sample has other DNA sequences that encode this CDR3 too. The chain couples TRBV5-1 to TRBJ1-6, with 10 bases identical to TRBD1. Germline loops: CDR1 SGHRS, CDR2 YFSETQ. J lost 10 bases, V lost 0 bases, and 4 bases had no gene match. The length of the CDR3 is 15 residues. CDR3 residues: CASSLGQGANSPLHF. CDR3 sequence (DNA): TGCGCCAGCAGCTTGGGACAGGGGGCGAACTCACCCCTCCACTTT.

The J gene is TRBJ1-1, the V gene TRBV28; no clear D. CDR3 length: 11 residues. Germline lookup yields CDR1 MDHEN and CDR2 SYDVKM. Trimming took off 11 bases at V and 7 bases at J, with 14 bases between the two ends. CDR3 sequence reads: CAAEGNGEAFF. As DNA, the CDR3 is TGTGCCGCGGAGGGAAATGGTGAAGCTTTCTTT.

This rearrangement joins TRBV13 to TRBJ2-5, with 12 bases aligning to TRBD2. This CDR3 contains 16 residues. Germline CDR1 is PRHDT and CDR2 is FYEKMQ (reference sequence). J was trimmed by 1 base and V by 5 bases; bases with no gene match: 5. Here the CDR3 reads CASSIRLAGAQETQYF. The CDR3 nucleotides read TGTGCCAGCAGCATAAGACTAGCGGGAGCCCAAGAGACCCAGTACTTC.

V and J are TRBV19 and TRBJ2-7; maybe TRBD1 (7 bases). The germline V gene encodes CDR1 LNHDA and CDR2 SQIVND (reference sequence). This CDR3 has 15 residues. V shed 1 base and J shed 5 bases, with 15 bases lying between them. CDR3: CASSIGRGVFDEQYF. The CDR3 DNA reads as TGTGCCAGTAGTATAGGCAGGGGGGTTTTCGACGAGCAGTACTTC.